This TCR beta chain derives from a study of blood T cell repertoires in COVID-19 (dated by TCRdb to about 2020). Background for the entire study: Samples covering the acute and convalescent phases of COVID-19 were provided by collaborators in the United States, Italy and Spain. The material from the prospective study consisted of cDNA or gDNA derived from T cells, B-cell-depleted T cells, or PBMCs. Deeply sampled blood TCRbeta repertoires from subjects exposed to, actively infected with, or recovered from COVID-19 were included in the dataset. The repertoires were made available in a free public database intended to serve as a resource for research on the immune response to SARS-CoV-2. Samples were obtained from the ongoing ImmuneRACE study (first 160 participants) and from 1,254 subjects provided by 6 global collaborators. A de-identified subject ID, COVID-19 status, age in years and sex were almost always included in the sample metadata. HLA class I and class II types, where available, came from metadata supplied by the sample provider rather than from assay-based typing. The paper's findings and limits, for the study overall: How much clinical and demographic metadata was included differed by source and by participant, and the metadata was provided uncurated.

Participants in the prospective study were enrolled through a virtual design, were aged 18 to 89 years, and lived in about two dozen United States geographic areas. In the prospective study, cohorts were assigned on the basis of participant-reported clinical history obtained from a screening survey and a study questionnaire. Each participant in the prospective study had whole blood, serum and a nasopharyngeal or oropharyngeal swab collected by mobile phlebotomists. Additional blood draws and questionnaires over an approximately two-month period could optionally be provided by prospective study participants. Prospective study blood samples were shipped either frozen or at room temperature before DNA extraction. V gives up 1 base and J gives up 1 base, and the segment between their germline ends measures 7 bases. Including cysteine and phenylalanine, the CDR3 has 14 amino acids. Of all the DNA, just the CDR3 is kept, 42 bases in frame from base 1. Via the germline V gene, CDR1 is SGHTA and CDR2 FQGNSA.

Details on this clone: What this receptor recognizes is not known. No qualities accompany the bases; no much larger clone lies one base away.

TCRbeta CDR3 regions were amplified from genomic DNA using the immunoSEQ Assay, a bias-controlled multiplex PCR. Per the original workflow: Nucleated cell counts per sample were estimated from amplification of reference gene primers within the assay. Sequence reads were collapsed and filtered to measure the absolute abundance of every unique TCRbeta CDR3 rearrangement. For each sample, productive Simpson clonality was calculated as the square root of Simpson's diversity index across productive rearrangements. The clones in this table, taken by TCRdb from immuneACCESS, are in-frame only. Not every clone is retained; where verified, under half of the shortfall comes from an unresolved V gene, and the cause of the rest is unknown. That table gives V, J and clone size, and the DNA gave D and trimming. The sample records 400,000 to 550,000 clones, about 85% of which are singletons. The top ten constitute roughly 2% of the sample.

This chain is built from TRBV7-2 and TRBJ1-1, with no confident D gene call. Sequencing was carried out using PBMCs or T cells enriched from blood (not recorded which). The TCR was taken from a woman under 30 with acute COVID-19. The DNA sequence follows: TGTGCCAGCAGCTTAGATTCAGGGAACACTGAAGCTTTCTTT. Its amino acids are CASSLDSGNTEAFF.